Below are 27 T cell receptor beta chains sequenced from a single sample in a study of PD-L1 blockade in urothelial cancer. TCRdb's table, derived via immunoSEQ multiplex PCR, lists solely in-frame clones and lacks some. The sample holds 45,000 to 60,000 clones, 88% seen once. Indicated time point: peripheral blood 6 weeks after treatment start. Here the sequenced sample was PBMCs, taken around atezolizumab (anti-PD-L1) treatment. These receptors all come from a man aged 55 to 70 with urothelial cancer.

This clone was counted a single time. V usage is TRBV6-6 and J usage is TRBJ2-5; D unresolved. CDR1 is MNHNY, CDR2 SVGAGI, per germline (reference sequence). Trimming took 6 bases from V and 4 from J, leaving 15 bases between them. The CDR3 is made up of 14 amino acids. The CDR3 sequence: CASSPGDFAETQYF. The CDR3 coding sequence is TGTGCCAGCAGCCCCGGAGATTTTGCAGAGACCCAGTACTTC.

V and J are TRBV29-1 and TRBJ2-7; 7 nucleotides agree with TRBD2. V gave up 3 bases and J gave up 0 bases; unmatched junction bases: 5. Looked up from germline, CDR1 is SQVTM and CDR2 is ANQGSEA. CDR3 length equals 14 residues. The CDR3, as DNA: TGCAGCGTTGAGTTCGGGAGGCCCTCCTACGAGCAGTACTTC. Amino acid sequence: CSVEFGRPSYEQYF.

CDR3 sequence reads: CASSESDRGLVEKLFF. DNA for the CDR3: TGCGCCAGCAGTGAGTCGGACAGGGGGTTGGTTGAAAAACTGTTTTTT. The chain couples TRBV10-1 to TRBJ1-4; TRBD1 matches at 10 bases. The length of the CDR3 is 16 residues. Per germline, CDR1 WNHNN and CDR2 SYGVQD (reference sequence). With 0 bases clipped from V and 7 bases from J, the junction kept 5 bases outside the gene matches.

The J gene is TRBJ1-3, the V gene TRBV10-3; TRBD1 matches 7 bases. Losses at the gene ends were 7 bases for V and 2 bases for J; bases not matched to a gene: 5. Germline assignment: CDR1 ENHRY and CDR2 SYGVKD. This CDR3 comprises 14 residues. CDR3 protein: CAITLTGAGNTIYF. In DNA form, the CDR3 reads TGTGCCATCACCCTAACAGGGGCTGGAAACACCATATATTTT.

The V and J genes are TRBV18 and TRBJ2-1, with D perhaps TRBD2 (5 bases). Trimming cost V 3 bases and J 7 bases, with 7 bases left between them. This CDR3 is built from 12 residues. Per germline, CDR1 KGHSH and CDR2 LQKENI. The chain's CDR3 is CASSPPGNEQFF. The CDR3 DNA reads TGTGCCAGCTCACCCCCGGGGAATGAGCAGTTCTTC.

The gene calls are TRBV7-9 and TRBJ2-7; D is perhaps TRBD2 (6 bases). This CDR3 contains 14 residues. V was clipped by 3 bases and J by 0 bases, with 9 bases between them. From germline, CDR1 is SEHNR and CDR2 FQNEAQ (reference sequence). The CDR3 region has the DNA TGTGCCAGCAGCTTGGGGACTTTCTCCTACGAGCAGTACTTC. This sequence encodes CASSLGTFSYEQYF.

The chain couples TRBV28 to TRBJ1-2, with D possibly being TRBD1 (5 bases). Germline CDR1 and CDR2: MDHEN and SYDVKM. V lost 2 bases to trimming and J lost 4 bases, with 11 bases between them. The CDR3 runs to 14 residues. The DNA of the CDR3 is TGTGCCAGCAGTTTACCACAGGCGCTCTATGGCTACACCTTC. Translating gives CASSLPQALYGYTF.

The chain couples TRBV27 to TRBJ2-2; possibly TRBD2 for D (6 bases). CDR1 and CDR2 (germline): MNHEY, SMNVEV (reference sequence). The CDR3 runs to 15 residues. The V end was cut by 2 bases, the J end by 7 bases, with 14 bases between. The CDR3 protein is CASSLIDPGGGELFF. The CDR3 nucleotides read TGTGCCAGCAGTTTAATCGACCCCGGGGGCGGGGAGCTGTTTTTT.

V and J are TRBV19 and TRBJ2-5; D might be TRBD1 (5 bases). The CDR3 covers 15 residues. In germline, CDR1 is LNHDA, CDR2 SQIVND (reference sequence). V lost 6 bases and J 1 base, leaving 15 bases between the germline ends. CDR3 nucleotide sequence: TGTGCCAGTAGCATCCGTAAGGGGATCCAAGAGACCCAGTACTTC. Its protein is CASSIRKGIQETQYF.

The chain is built from TRBV5-1 and TRBJ2-3; no reliable D call. The germline gives CDR1 SGHRS, CDR2 YFSETQ. This CDR3 region has 14 residues. V lost 2 bases to trimming and J lost 2 bases, with 9 bases between them. The CDR3: CASSFTSFTDTQYF. CDR3 nucleotide sequence: TGCGCCAGCAGCTTTACTTCATTCACAGATACGCAGTATTTT.

This clone was detected once. The CDR3 nucleotides are TGTGCCAGCAGTCTAAATTGGAGAGAAGCTTTCTTT. Protein: CASSLNWREAFF. The chain has TRBV28 and TRBJ1-1; D call uncertain. With 5 bases removed from V and 8 bases from J, the gap between germline ends came to 12 bases. The length of the CDR3 is 12 residues. Germline V gene sequence: CDR1 MDHEN, CDR2 SYDVKM.

The chain employs TRBV10-3 and TRBJ2-1; TRBD2 is a possible D gene (5 bases). CDR1 and CDR2 from the germline V gene are ENHRY and SYGVKD. Trimming removed 10 bases at V and 0 bases at J, with 16 bases between. This CDR3 spans 15 amino acids. The CDR3 sequence is CANSLAHSSYNEQFF. The CDR3 bases are TGTGCCAATAGCCTAGCCCACAGCTCCTACAATGAGCAGTTCTTC.

The rearrangement links TRBV7-9 to TRBJ1-3; 8 nucleotides align to TRBD1. V shed 5 bases, J shed 1 base, and the junction held 10 bases outside the gene matches. Germline V gene data show CDR1 as SEHNR and CDR2 as FQNEAQ (reference sequence). This CDR3 contains 17 residues. The chain's CDR3 is CASSRHSGGLSGNTIYF. For the CDR3, the DNA is TGTGCCAGCAGCCGCCACTCAGGGGGCTTATCTGGAAACACCATATATTTT.

The rearrangement uses TRBV28 and TRBJ1-3, with a weak D call TRBD1 (6 bases). V lost 3 bases, J lost 4 bases, and 13 bases lay in between. CDR1 is MDHEN, CDR2 SYDVKM, per germline. This CDR3 spans 15 amino acids. The CDR3 DNA is TGTGCCAGCAGTTTCAGCACAGGGCGAGGAAACACCATATATTTT. As protein: CASSFSTGRGNTIYF.

V gene TRBV7-9 combines with J gene TRBJ1-2; 7 nucleotides line up with TRBD1. CDR1 is SEHNR, CDR2 FQNEAQ, per germline (reference sequence). This CDR3 comprises 12 residues. V lost 6 bases, J lost 4 bases, and 2 bases stayed unmatched. Here the CDR3 DNA reads TGTGCCAGCAGTACAGGGGCCTATGGCTACACCTTC. This encodes CASSTGAYGYTF. Combining the CDR3 with reference TRBV7-9 and TRBJ1-2 gives the whole variable domain DTGVSQNPRHKITKRGQNVTFRCDPISEHNRLYWYRQTLGQGPEFLTYFQNEAQLEKSRLLSDRFSAERPKGSFSTLEIQRTEQGDSAMYLCASSTGAYGYTFGSGTRLTVV.

In the case of this clone: At one of its ends the junction is not consistent with the germline gene, which may arise from a read error. The chain has TRBV5-4 and TRBJ2-5; possibly TRBD2 for D (5 bases). The germline CDR1 and CDR2 sequences are SGHNT and YYREEE (reference sequence). There are 14 residues in the CDR3. DNA of the CDR3: TGTGCCAGCAGCCCGCCCCAGCGGCAAGAGGCCCAGTACTTC. Residues: CASSPPQRQEAQYF. Full variable domain (remainder filled in from reference TRBV5-4 and TRBJ2-5): ETGVTQSPTHLIKTRGQQVTLRCSSQSGHNTVSWYQQALGQGPQFIFQYYREEENGRGNFPPRFSGLQFPNYSSELNVNALELDDSALYLCASSPPQRQEAQYFGPGTRLLVL.

CDR3 coding DNA: TGTGCTACCAGCCCCGACAGGGGGCCCCCCGGGGGCAATCAGCCCCAGCATTTT. As protein: CATSPDRGPPGGNQPQHF. The chain links TRBV12-5 to TRBJ1-5; 10 nucleotides align to TRBD1. The germline gives CDR1 LGHNT, CDR2 FRNRAP. The CDR3 contains 18 residues. Unmatched junction bases numbered 17, after V lost 10 bases and J lost 2 bases.

This clone was counted between two and nine times. The J gene is TRBJ1-3, the V gene TRBV9; the match to TRBD1 covers 8 bases. Germline lookup yields CDR1 SGDLS and CDR2 YYNGEE. V gave up 1 base and J gave up 0 bases; unmatched junction bases: 6. This CDR3 region has 17 residues. The CDR3 bases are TGTGCCAGCAGCGTACAGAGCGGACAGGGCTCTGGAAACACCATATATTTT. Translated, it gives CASSVQSGQGSGNTIYF.

This clone has a handful of counts. The chain combines TRBV4-1 with TRBJ2-1; no reliable D call. Trimming stripped 0 bases from V and 6 bases from J, with 18 bases between. From germline, CDR1 is MGHRA and CDR2 YSYEKL. The CDR3 extends over 17 amino acids. CDR3 residues: CASSQEDRWRVANEQFF. Written as DNA, the CDR3 is TGCGCCAGCAGCCAAGAGGATCGCTGGAGAGTAGCCAATGAGCAGTTCTTC.

About this clone itself: One end of the junction varies from germline; a read error may be responsible. V is TRBV19 and J is TRBJ2-3, with D perhaps matching TRBD2 (7 bases). Germline V gene lookup returns CDR1 LNHDA and CDR2 SQIVND (reference sequence). CDR3 length: 12 amino acids. CDR3 protein: CASSIAGGGASF. In DNA, the CDR3 is TGTGCCAGTAGTATAGCCGGCGGGGGCGCCTCTTTT. Complete variable domain (other parts from reference TRBV19 and TRBJ2-3): DGGITQSPKYLFRKEGQNVTLSCEQNLNHDAMYWYRQDPGQGLRLIYYSQIVNDFQKGDIAEGYSVSREKKESFPLTVTSAQKNPTAFYLCASSIAGGGASFGPGTRLTVL.

This chain links TRBV4-1 with TRBJ2-5, with TRBD2 matching 9 bases. This CDR3 spans 16 amino acids. Germline trimming cut 4 bases from V and 7 bases from J; bases unmatched to any gene: 13. Germline lookup yields CDR1 MGHRA and CDR2 YSYEKL. The CDR3 here is CASSPHGASGTGTQYF. The CDR3, as DNA: TGCGCCAGCAGCCCCCATGGGGCTAGCGGGACGGGGACCCAGTACTTC.

The chain has TRBV5-1 and TRBJ2-6, with 7 nucleotides matching TRBD2. The V gene end was trimmed by 4 bases and the J gene end by 2 bases; junction bases not matched to a gene: 3. The germline V gene has CDR1 SGHRS and CDR2 YFSETQ. CDR3 length: 15 residues. CDR3 amino acids: CASSPGGAGANVLTF. The CDR3 bases are TGCGCCAGCAGCCCGGGGGGTGCTGGGGCCAACGTCCTGACTTTC.

This chain joins TRBV9 and TRBJ2-7; 8 nucleotides match TRBD2. Trimming cost V 4 bases and J 0 bases; bases outside gene matches: 3. The CDR3 is made up of 14 amino acids. From germline, CDR1 is SGDLS and CDR2 YYNGEE. CDR3 region: CASSPGTSSYEQYF. The CDR3 region has the DNA TGTGCCAGCAGCCCCGGGACTAGCTCCTACGAGCAGTACTTC.

The genes are TRBV5-1 and TRBJ2-5, with D perhaps TRBD1 (6 bases). With 3 bases removed from V and 3 bases from J, the gap between germline ends came to 18 bases. There are 16 residues in the CDR3. The germline gives CDR1 SGHRS, CDR2 YFSETQ. CDR3 amino acids: CASSYWYREKKETQYF. DNA for the CDR3: TGCGCCAGCAGCTACTGGTACAGGGAAAAAAAAGAGACCCAGTACTTC.

CDR3 nucleotides: TGTGCCAGCAGCTTCCGGGGGGCTGACTTCTACGAGCAGTACTTC. Translated, it gives CASSFRGADFYEQYF. The chain is built from TRBV5-6 and TRBJ2-7, with D tentatively TRBD2 (7 bases). CDR1 SGHDT and CDR2 YYEEEE come from the germline V gene. The CDR3 is made up of 15 amino acids. The V end lost 2 bases, the J end lost 3 bases, and 15 bases lay between the germline ends.

The chain has TRBV5-1 and TRBJ2-1; a possible D gene is TRBD2 (6 bases). Germline values: CDR1 SGHRS, CDR2 YFSETQ. Trimming left V 0 bases short and J 0 bases short, with 10 bases between. This CDR3 contains 16 residues. The CDR3 sequence: CASSLGSGYSYNEQFF. CDR3 coding DNA: TGCGCCAGCAGCTTGGGTAGCGGTTACTCCTACAATGAGCAGTTCTTC.

The chain recombines TRBV25-1 with TRBJ2-1; D not certain. CDR3 size: 13 residues. The V and J ends lost 4 bases and 5 bases respectively, with 9 bases between them. In germline, CDR1 is MGHDK, CDR2 SYGVNS. The CDR3 loop is CASSGAVDNEQFF. The DNA for the CDR3 is TGTGCCAGCAGTGGGGCAGTAGACAATGAGCAGTTCTTC.